Each of the 19 T cell receptor beta chains below was sequenced from the same sample in a study of response to subunit inactivated influenza vaccine. TCRdb recomputed calls from the RT-PCR reads with MiXCR, one row per CDR3 protein. The sample includes about 540,000 distinct CDR3 sequences, under 25% of them seen just once. The sample also formed part of further work on T cells expressing NK-cell markers. From that paper: Generation of TCR beta cDNA was performed by 5'RACE template switching incorporating UMIs.

The sequenced sample was CD4+ T cells sorted from PBMCs, obtained 11 to 12 days after vaccination. These receptors were taken from a man in his forties or fifties who received an inactivated influenza vaccine.

This clonotype has a handful of counts. The V gene is TRBV7-2, the J gene TRBJ2-7, with D possibly matching TRBD2 (5 bases). The CDR3 extends over 14 amino acids. From germline, CDR1 is SGHTA and CDR2 FQGNSA. The V end was cut by 3 bases, the J end by 0 bases, with 9 bases between. The CDR3 coding sequence is TGTGCCAGCAGCTTCGCCGGGATCTCCTACGAGCAGTACTTC. This encodes CASSFAGISYEQYF.

This clonotype showed up just a few times. For the CDR3, the DNA is TGTGCCAGCAGTTACTCGCAGGGGCTCGGTGAAGCTTTCTTT. Protein product: CASSYSQGLGEAFF. The chain uses TRBV6-5 and TRBJ1-1; tentative D call: TRBD1 (6 bases). V dropped 0 bases and J dropped 7 bases, with 12 bases sitting between them. The CDR3 totals 14 residues. Germline-derived CDR1 and CDR2 are MNHEY and SVGAGI.

This chain connects TRBV12-3 or TRBV12-4 to TRBJ2-1, with TRBD1 identical over 10 bases. There are 16 residues in the CDR3. V gave up 0 bases and J gave up 7 bases; unmatched junction bases: 6. The CDR3 reads CASSLAGGQGSNEQFF. The CDR3 coding sequence is TGTGCCAGCAGTTTAGCGGGGGGACAGGGGTCAAATGAGCAGTTCTTC.

This rearrangement joins TRBV5-6 to TRBJ2-1, with D perhaps matching TRBD1 (6 bases). Germline V gives CDR1 SGHDT, CDR2 YYEEEE. V shed 4 bases and J shed 7 bases, with 15 bases lying between them. CDR3 length: 14 amino acids. The CDR3 loop reads CASSQGPGANEQFF. As DNA, the CDR3 is TGTGCCAGCAGCCAAGGCCCAGGGGCGAATGAGCAGTTCTTC.

The chain carries TRBV6-5 and TRBJ2-3, with no clear D. Trimming stripped 6 bases from V and 5 bases from J, with 15 bases between. CDR1 and CDR2 from the germline V gene are MNHEY and SVGAGI. The CDR3 is made up of 14 amino acids. Here the CDR3 reads CASSYDLTRDTQYF. CDR3 nucleotide sequence: TGTGCCAGCAGCTACGACCTAACCAGAGATACGCAGTATTTT.

The V gene is TRBV19, the J gene TRBJ2-3; no reliable D call. The CDR3 has 11 residues. V was shortened by 7 bases and J by 1 base, with 3 bases between the two germline ends. Germline V lookup: CDR1 LNHDA, CDR2 SQIVND (reference sequence). In DNA form, the CDR3 reads TGTGCCAGTATGGGCACAGATACGCAGTATTTT. It specifies CASMGTDTQYF.

This chain links TRBV2 with TRBJ1-5; tentative D call: TRBD1 (5 bases). CDR3 length: 15 amino acids. Trimming removed 4 bases from V and 1 base from J, with 11 bases in between. Per the germline V gene, CDR1 is SNHLY and CDR2 is FYNNEI. The CDR3 protein is CASSGQGLSNQPQHF. The CDR3 bases are TGTGCCAGCAGTGGGCAGGGTTTGAGCAATCAGCCCCAGCATTTT. The variable domain in full, completed from reference TRBV2 and TRBJ1-5, reads EPEVTQTPSHQVTQMGQEVILRCVPISNHLYFYWYRQILGQKVEFLVSFYNNEISEKSEIFDDQFSVERPDGSNFTLKIRSTKLEDSAMYFCASSGQGLSNQPQHFGDGTRLSIL.

This clonotype was seen at least ten times. The genes are TRBV4-3 and TRBJ2-1, with D perhaps TRBD1 or TRBD2 (5 bases each). With 4 bases removed from V and 1 base from J, the gap between germline ends came to 11 bases. From germline, CDR1 is LGHNA and CDR2 YSLEER. The CDR3 runs to 15 residues. CDR3 in amino acids: CASSRAGSSYNEQFF. DNA of the CDR3: TGCGCCAGCAGCCGCGCAGGGAGTTCCTACAATGAGCAGTTCTTC.

This clonotype was seen more than once but under ten times. The chain has TRBV7-2 and TRBJ1-5, with 7 bases fitting TRBD1. Germline assignment: CDR1 SGHTA and CDR2 FQGNSA. Trimming took 5 bases from V and 6 from J; bases not matched to a gene: 10. The CDR3 extends over 15 amino acids. CDR3 in DNA: TGTGCCAGCAGCATGGTAGGGGGCGCCTCTCAGCCCCAGCATTTT. It is translated as CASSMVGGASQPQHF. The full variable domain, its missing parts supplied by reference TRBV7-2 and TRBJ1-5, is GAGVSQSPSNKVTEKGKDVELRCDPISGHTALYWYRQSLGQGLEFLIYFQGNSAPDKSGLPSDRFSAERTGGSVSTLTIQRTQQEDSAVYLCASSMVGGASQPQHFGDGTRLSIL.

The table lists this clonotype with a few counts. The V gene is TRBV5-1, the J gene TRBJ2-3, with D perhaps TRBD2 (6 bases). The V gene's germline CDR1 is SGHRS and CDR2 YFSETQ. There are 15 residues in the CDR3. V lost 3 bases to trimming and J lost 1 base, with 12 bases between them. CDR3 in DNA: TGCGCCAGCAGCTCCCGCGGGACTCGCACAGATACGCAGTATTTT. It translates to CASSSRGTRTDTQYF.

This clonotype was counted a few times. The genes are TRBV29-1 and TRBJ1-2; D uncertain. The length of the CDR3 is 12 residues. The germline V gene has CDR1 SQVTM and CDR2 ANQGSEA. Between the trimmed V and J ends, which lost 6 bases and 3 bases, there was a span of 11 bases. The CDR3 region is CSVQGPDYGYTF. The CDR3 nucleotides are TGCAGCGTCCAAGGGCCTGACTATGGCTACACCTTC.

This clonotype was seen a few times. CDR3 sequence (DNA): TGTGCCAGCAGCTACTTAAGGGGTGGACTAGCGGGCCCTAGGGATACGCAGTATTTT. Protein product: CASSYLRGGLAGPRDTQYF. The chain employs TRBV11-2 and TRBJ2-3; TRBD2 agrees at 11 bases. V lost 4 bases, J lost 6 bases, and 18 bases stayed unmatched. The CDR3 sequence is 19 residues long. Germline V gene sequence: CDR1 SGHAT, CDR2 FQNNGV.

The J gene is TRBJ2-5, the V gene TRBV2; tentatively, D is TRBD1 (5 bases). This CDR3 has 12 amino acids. In germline, CDR1 is SNHLY, CDR2 FYNNEI. V gave up 5 bases and J gave up 5 bases, with 9 bases separating them. CDR3 in DNA: TGTGCCAGCAGTTCAGGGTTCGAGACCCAGTACTTC. It encodes CASSSGFETQYF.

There are many counts of this clonotype. This chain joins TRBV3-1 and TRBJ2-3; D gene unclear. The CDR3 runs to 13 residues. The V end lost 1 base, the J end lost 1 base, and 3 bases lay between the germline ends. Germline CDR1 reads LGHDT; CDR2 reads YNNKEL (reference sequence). CDR3 nucleotides: TGTGCCAGCAGCCAAGCGGGCACAGATACGCAGTATTTT. It yields the protein CASSQAGTDTQYF.

The sample holds a few counts of this clonotype. CDR3: CASSSSGQGGTDTQYF. In nucleotides, the CDR3 is TGTGCCAGCAGCTCCAGCGGACAGGGGGGGACAGATACGCAGTATTTT. The rearrangement joins TRBV7-8 to TRBJ2-3, with TRBD1 matching over 10 bases. Germline V gene sequence: CDR1 SGHVS, CDR2 FQNEAQ. The CDR3 has 16 amino acids. Trimming cost V 4 bases and J 3 bases; bases outside gene matches: 7.

This clonotype was counted between two and nine times. The chain joins TRBV5-4 to TRBJ2-2, with D hard to call. CDR3 size: 13 residues. Looked up from germline, CDR1 is SGHNT and CDR2 is YYREEE (reference sequence). Trimming stripped 4 bases from V and 4 bases from J, with 8 bases between. CDR3 DNA: TGTGCCAGCAGCCCCGAACTCACCGGGGAGCTGTTTTTT. This codes for CASSPELTGELFF. Supplemented by reference TRBV5-4 and TRBJ2-2, the full variable domain reads ETGVTQSPTHLIKTRGQQVTLRCSSQSGHNTVSWYQQALGQGPQFIFQYYREEENGRGNFPPRFSGLQFPNYSSELNVNALELDDSALYLCASSPELTGELFFGEGSRLTVL.

V gene TRBV20-1 combines with J gene TRBJ2-4, with 7 bases fitting TRBD2. Germline V gives CDR1 DFQATT, CDR2 SNEGSKA (reference sequence). With 6 bases clipped from V and 3 bases from J, the junction kept 11 bases outside the gene matches. This CDR3 is built from 15 residues. The CDR3, as DNA: TGCAGTGCCCCGCCCGGGGACTATAACAAAAACATTCAGTACTTC. It codes for CSAPPGDYNKNIQYF.

The chain combines TRBV18 with TRBJ2-6; 10 nucleotides agree with TRBD2. The junction had 12 bases not matched to a gene; V was cut back by 3 bases and J by 1 base. The CDR3 has 20 residues. The germline CDR1 and CDR2 sequences are KGHSH and LQKENI. The CDR3 DNA sequence: TGTGCCAGCTCACCTTTCAGTAGACTAGCGGGCAATTCTGGGGCCAACGTCCTGACTTTC. Its protein is CASSPFSRLAGNSGANVLTF.

This clonotype was seen many times. The rearrangement joins TRBV28 to TRBJ2-7; 10 nucleotides align to TRBD1. The CDR3 extends over 17 amino acids. Germline V gives CDR1 MDHEN, CDR2 SYDVKM. J lost 4 bases, V lost 4 bases, and 13 bases had no gene match. CDR3 coding DNA: TGTGCCAGCAGTTATCTGACAGGGGGCCGCGGAGTATACGAGCAGTACTTC. This sequence encodes CASSYLTGGRGVYEQYF. The full variable domain, completed using reference TRBV28 and TRBJ2-7, is DVKVTQSSRYLVKRTGEKVFLECVQDMDHENMFWYRQDPGLGLRLIYFSYDVKMKEKGDIPEGYSVSREKKERFSLILESASTNQTSMYLCASSYLTGGRGVYEQYFGPGTRLTVT.